This TCR beta chain was profiled in a study of shared clonotypes between healthy human individuals. CDR3 length: 15 residues. The germline gives CDR1 SGHDN, CDR2 FVKESK. Details on this clone: Germline is not matched at one junction end, which may reflect a read error.

Using immunoSEQ multiplex PCR, the repertoire was profiled, and TCRdb retains in-frame clones only, with some absent. The table records hundreds of thousands of clones, 85% to 95% of them present only once. Naive CD8 populations comprised CD45RO-negative cells positively selected for CCR7, excluding terminally differentiated effector memory CD45RA+ cells. The chain uses TRBV14 and TRBJ2-7, with D possibly matching TRBD1 (5 bases). Sequencing input: naive CD8+ T cells sorted from blood. This clonotype was obtained from a woman aged 25 to 45 in good health. CDR3 protein: CASNQNQDNSYEQYF. CDR3 bases: TGTGCCAGCAACCAAAACCAGGACAACTCCTACGAGCAGTACTTC.